These T cell receptor beta chains were read from a single sample in a study of monozygotic twins with inflammatory bowel disease. TCRdb derives one entry per CDR3 protein from the 5' RACE reads, leaving out DNA. Reported are nearly 450,000 distinct CDR3 sequences; the ten largest clones contain 2.4%. The specimen was blood. The receptors were gathered from a human donor with ulcerative colitis or Crohn's disease, or a healthy co-twin of an affected twin (not recorded which). The CDR3 runs from the conserved cysteine through the conserved F or W.

CASTPRGGNYGYTF	TRBV6-6	TRBJ1-2
CSARASRTANTEAFF	TRBV20-1	TRBJ1-1
CASTRGPRETQYF	TRBV25-1	TRBJ2-5
CASSTRGQQETQYF	TRBV27	TRBJ2-5
CASSQDSSGSDLAKNIQYF	TRBV4-3	TRBJ2-4
CASSSFTPTDTQYF	TRBV7-3	TRBJ2-3
CSASRDSTQEQYF	TRBV20-1	TRBJ2-7
CASSLQGINTEAFF	TRBV3-1	TRBJ1-1
CASSGAVNQPQHF	TRBV7-9	TRBJ1-5
CASSLTDRSFNSPLHF	TRBV7-2	TRBJ1-6
CATGTGVSNQPQHF	TRBV10-3	TRBJ1-5
CSVARPQQRDGYTF	TRBV29-1	TRBJ1-2
CATSIKTGSGTQYF	TRBV15	TRBJ2-5
CASSDSGQPQHF	TRBV2	TRBJ1-5
CASSFRTVQTGAYGYTF	TRBV7-2	TRBJ1-2